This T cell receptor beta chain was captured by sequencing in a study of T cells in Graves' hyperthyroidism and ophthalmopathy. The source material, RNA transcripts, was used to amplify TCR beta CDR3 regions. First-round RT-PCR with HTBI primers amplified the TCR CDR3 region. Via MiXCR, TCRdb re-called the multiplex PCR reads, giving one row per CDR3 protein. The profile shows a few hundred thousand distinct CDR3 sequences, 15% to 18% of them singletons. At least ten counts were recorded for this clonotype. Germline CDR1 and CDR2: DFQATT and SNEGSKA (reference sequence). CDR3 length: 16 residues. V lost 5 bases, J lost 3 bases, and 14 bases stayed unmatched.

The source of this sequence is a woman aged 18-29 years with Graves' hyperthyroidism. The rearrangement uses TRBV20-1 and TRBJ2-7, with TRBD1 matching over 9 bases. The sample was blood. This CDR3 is CSARLGTGTDFYEQYF. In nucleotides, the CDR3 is TGCAGTGCTCGACTTGGGACAGGGACAGATTTCTACGAGCAGTACTTC.